This T cell receptor beta chain was profiled in a study of blood T cells in healthy people across ages. Study in general: About one barcoded beta molecule per two T cells was captured by template switching. Study-level results: Older individuals had lower TCR beta diversity per million T cells (the decline was roughly linear). Among long-lived donors, naive CD4+ cells were more numerous and diversity higher than in aged donors.

The CDR3 runs 18 residues. V shed 0 bases and J shed 8 bases, with 25 bases lying between them. Germline assignment: CDR1 LGHNA and CDR2 YSLEER. The authors ran a second PCR of 7 to 11 cycles using a sample-barcoded 5' primer and a J-beta primer mix. TCRdb passed the 5' RACE reads through MiXCR, listing each CDR3 protein once. The data show roughly 800,000 distinct CDR3 sequences, with under 40% seen just once and over 10% held by the top ten. A few counts support this clonotype. Its antigen is as yet unknown. The rearrangement uses TRBV4-3 and TRBJ1-2, with D possibly matching TRBD1 (6 bases). Sequences were obtained from blood. This TCR derives from a man younger than 30 in good health. The CDR3 DNA follows: TGCGCCAGCAGCCAAGATCAGGGGAGCCAGAGGGGCTATGGAGGCTACACCTTC. Protein sequence: CASSQDQGSQRGYGGYTF.